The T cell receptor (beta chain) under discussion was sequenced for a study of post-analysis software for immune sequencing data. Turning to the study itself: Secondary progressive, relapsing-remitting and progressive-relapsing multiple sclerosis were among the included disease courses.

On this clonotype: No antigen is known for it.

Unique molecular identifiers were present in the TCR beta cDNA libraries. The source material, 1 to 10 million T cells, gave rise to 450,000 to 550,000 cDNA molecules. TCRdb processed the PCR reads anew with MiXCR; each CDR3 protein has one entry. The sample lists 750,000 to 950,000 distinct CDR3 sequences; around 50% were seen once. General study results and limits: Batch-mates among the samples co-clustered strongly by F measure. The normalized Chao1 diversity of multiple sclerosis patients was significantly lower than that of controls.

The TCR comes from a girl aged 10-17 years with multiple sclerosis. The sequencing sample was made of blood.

The CDR3 sequence is CASSEGPKQETQYF. The DNA for the CDR3 is TGTGCCAGCAGCGAGGGACCTAAACAAGAGACCCAGTACTTC. V gene TRBV5-5 combines with J gene TRBJ2-5; D possibly uses TRBD1 or TRBD2 (5 bases each). The CDR3 length is 14 residues. Trimming pared 4 bases from V and 2 bases from J, leaving 12 bases between. Germline V lookup: CDR1 SGHKS, CDR2 YYEKEE (reference sequence).